The T cell receptor (beta chain) described here comes from a study of blood T cells in healthy people across ages. Together with a sample-barcoded 5' primer, a J-beta primer mix was included in a second PCR lasting about 7 to 11 cycles. TCRdb called the 5' RACE reads again in MiXCR, with one record for every CDR3 protein. The sample records over 1,200,000 distinct CDR3 sequences, approximately 59% being singletons. Trimming took 5 bases from V and 10 from J; bases not matched to a gene: 19. CDR1 is SNHLY and CDR2 is FYNNEI in the germline V gene. The CDR3 is made up of 19 amino acids. About this clonotype itself: Its antigen is not identified.

Study-wide findings and caveats: While age rose, TCR beta diversity per million T cells dropped in a roughly linear way. Long-lived donors had more naive CD4+ cells and higher diversity than aged donors.

The study drew donors from healthy Caucasian individuals in Russia aged roughly 6 to 90. The rearrangement links TRBV2 to TRBJ1-6, with 11 bases lining up with TRBD1. This receptor was identified in a man aged 18 to 30 in good health. The sequenced sample was blood. The CDR3 loop reads CASSITKAARTGGASPLHF. CDR3 sequence (DNA): TGTGCCAGCAGTATCACGAAAGCCGCGCGGACAGGGGGCGCATCACCCCTCCACTTT.